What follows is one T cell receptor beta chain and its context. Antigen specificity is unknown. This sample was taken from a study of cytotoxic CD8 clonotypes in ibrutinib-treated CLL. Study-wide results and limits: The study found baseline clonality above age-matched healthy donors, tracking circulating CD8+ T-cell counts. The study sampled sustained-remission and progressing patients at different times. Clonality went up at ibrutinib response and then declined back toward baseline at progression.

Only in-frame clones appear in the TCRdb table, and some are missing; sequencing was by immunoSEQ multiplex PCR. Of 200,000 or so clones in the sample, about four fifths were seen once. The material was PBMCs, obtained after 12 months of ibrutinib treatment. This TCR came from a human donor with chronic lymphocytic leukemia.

The CDR3 DNA reads TGTGCCTCTTGGGCAGGGTCCTCGGCCAAAAACATTCAGTACTTC. Amino acid sequence: CASWAGSSAKNIQYF. This chain uses TRBV28 with TRBJ2-4; the D gene is possibly TRBD1 (5 bases). Germline CDR1 reads MDHEN; CDR2 reads SYDVKM. Trimming cost V 11 bases and J 1 base, with 18 bases left between them. The CDR3 is 15 residues long.